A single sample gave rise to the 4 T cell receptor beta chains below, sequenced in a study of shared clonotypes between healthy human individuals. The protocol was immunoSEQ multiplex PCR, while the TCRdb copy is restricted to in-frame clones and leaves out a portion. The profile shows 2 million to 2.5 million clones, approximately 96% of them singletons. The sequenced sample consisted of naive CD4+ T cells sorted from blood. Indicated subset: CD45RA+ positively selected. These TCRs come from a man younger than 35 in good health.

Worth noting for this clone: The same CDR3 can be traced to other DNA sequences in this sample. The CDR3 loop is CASSLQATNEKLFF. DNA of the CDR3: TGCGCCAGCAGCTTGCAGGCAACTAATGAAAAACTGTTTTTT. The chain employs TRBV5-1 and TRBJ1-4, with no clear D. V was clipped by 1 base and J by 0 bases, with 4 bases between them. The CDR3 has 14 residues. Germline CDR1 is SGHRS and CDR2 is YFSETQ.

The CDR3 DNA follows: TGTGCCAGCAGTCGACCAGGGACCCCTGGAAACACCATATATTTT. As protein: CASSRPGTPGNTIYF. V is TRBV28 and J is TRBJ1-3; a possible D gene is TRBD1 (5 bases). CDR3 length equals 15 residues. Trimming cost V 5 bases and J 2 bases, with 13 bases left between them. Germline V gene lookup returns CDR1 MDHEN and CDR2 SYDVKM.

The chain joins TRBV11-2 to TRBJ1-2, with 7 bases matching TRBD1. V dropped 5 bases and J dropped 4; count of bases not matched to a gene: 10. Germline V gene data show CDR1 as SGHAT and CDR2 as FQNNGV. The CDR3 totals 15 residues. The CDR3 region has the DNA TGTGCCAGCAGCACGTCGGGACAGCCCATCTATGGCTACACCTTC. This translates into CASSTSGQPIYGYTF.

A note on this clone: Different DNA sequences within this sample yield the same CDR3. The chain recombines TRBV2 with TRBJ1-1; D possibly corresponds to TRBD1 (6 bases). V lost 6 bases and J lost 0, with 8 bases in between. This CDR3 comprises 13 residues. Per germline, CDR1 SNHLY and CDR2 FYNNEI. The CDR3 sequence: CASSGQLNTEAFF. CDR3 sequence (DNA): TGTGCCAGCAGCGGACAGCTGAACACTGAAGCTTTCTTT.